There are many counts of the clone carrying this TCR beta chain. The sample is drawn from a study of regulatory T cells in long-lasting Graves disease. Time point: newly diagnosed GD, antithyroid drugs for less than 3 months. After RNA was extracted from PBMCs, the TCR library was made from it. Construction of the TCR beta libraries employed iRepertoire HTBI primers in conjunction with Arm-PCR of CDR3 regions. In the original workflow: Samples jointly harbored 62 TRBV and fewer than 15 TRBJ segments. TCRdb reprocessed the multiplex PCR reads with MiXCR, giving one entry per CDR3 protein. Clone size and V and J calls follow TCRdb, not the original study. The table records 560,000 or so distinct CDR3 sequences, 16% of them present only once. These same data were also listed under a study on T cells in Graves' hyperthyroidism and ophthalmopathy.

The TCR sequence derives from a man aged 18 to 35 with Graves disease. This specimen consisted of peripheral blood mononuclear cells (PBMCs), obtained at new diagnosis, from a patient treated with antithyroid drugs.

CDR3 nucleotides: TGCGCCAGCAGCTCCGGACTCCCCGAAGATGAGCAGTTCTTC. Translated: CASSSGLPEDEQFF. The rearrangement links TRBV5-1 to TRBJ2-1, with D possibly being TRBD2 (5 bases). The length of the CDR3 is 14 residues. The ends were cut back, 3 bases at V and 8 bases at J, with 15 bases in the middle. From germline, CDR1 is SGHRS and CDR2 YFSETQ.